This T cell receptor (beta chain) was captured in a study of T cell repertoires in cytomegalovirus infection. Study as a whole: Researchers turned to recently identified HLA-C-restricted CMV epitopes as well as well-studied HLA-B-restricted ones. Public TCR beta signatures provided an indication of both CMV infection and a matching HLA type. Findings and caveats of the study: The cumulative frequency of public TCR beta families distinguished individuals who carried CMV together with the relevant HLA. What dominated the ex vivo response were HLA-C-restricted CMV-specific TCR beta clonotypes.

TCRdb re-called the reads through MiXCR, storing one row per CDR3 protein. The table has some 920,000 distinct CDR3 sequences, 31% seen once. The V and J ends lost 6 bases and 5 bases, in that order; junction bases with no gene match: 7. Germline values: CDR1 SGHTA, CDR2 FQGTGA. The CDR3 is 14 amino acids. Comment on this clonotype: Its specificity is unknown.

This specimen was cultured CD8+ T cells from PBMCs, taken from culture after CMV antigen stimulation. The rearrangement joins TRBV7-3 to TRBJ2-3; 8 positions match TRBD2. This clonotype originated in a human donor in good health (CMV status not recorded). Some clones in this sample may be carry-over from other donors' samples. CDR3 region: CASSRGGAQDTQYF. DNA of the CDR3: TGTGCCAGCAGTCGGGGGGGGGCCCAAGATACGCAGTATTTT.